These T cell receptor beta chains were read from a single sample in a study of T cells in Graves' hyperthyroidism and ophthalmopathy. MiXCR, applied by TCRdb to the multiplex PCR reads, yields one record per CDR3 protein. Of hundreds of thousands of distinct CDR3 sequences detected, approximately 16% appear once; the ten largest clones hold less than 3.5%. Sequenced: blood. These receptors all come from a woman between 40 and 55 years old with Graves' ophthalmopathy. Each CDR3 is given with its conserved first and last residue. Fields, in order: J gene, clone size, D gene, V gene, CDR3 protein, CDR3 DNA. D genes are given only for firm matches. Not every row has a clone size; where given, it reads once, few, many or a size class.

J: TRBJ1-5; size: .; D: .; V: TRBV7-8; CDR3: CANSLGGGHQPQHF; DNA: TGTGCCAACAGCTTAGGGGGGGGTCATCAGCCCCAGCATTTT
J: TRBJ1-6; size: .; D: .; V: TRBV27; CDR3: CASHGGGWNSPLHF; DNA: TGTGCCAGCCACGGGGGGGGCTGGAATTCACCCCTCCACTTT
J: TRBJ1-6; size: many; D: .; V: TRBV11-2; CDR3: CASRLTGGPGSPLHF; DNA: TGTGCCAGCAGATTAACCGGGGGACCTGGTTCACCCCTCCACTTT
J: TRBJ2-1; size: .; D: TRBD1; V: TRBV30; CDR3: CAWNRGLDTQFF; DNA: TGTGCCTGGAACAGGGGCTTGGATACGCAGTTCTTC
J: TRBJ1-1; size: few; D: .; V: TRBV10-3; CDR3: CAISELGGAKAFF; DNA: TGTGCCATCAGTGAGTTAGGGGGGGCAAAAGCTTTCTTT
J: TRBJ2-5; size: many; D: .; V: TRBV11-2; CDR3: CASSLDQGETQYF; DNA: TGTGCCAGCAGCTTAGATCAGGGGGAGACCCAGTACTTC
J: TRBJ1-5; size: few; D: .; V: TRBV10-3; CDR3: CAISERDSNQPQHF; DNA: TGTGCCATCAGTGAGAGGGATAGCAATCAGCCCCAGCATTTT
J: TRBJ1-6; size: .; D: TRBD1; V: TRBV2; CDR3: CASARDSVNSPLHF; DNA: TGTGCTTCTGCACGGGACAGCGTTAATTCACCCCTCCACTTT
J: TRBJ1-5; size: many; D: .; V: TRBV29-1; CDR3: CSAMTAEGYSNQPQHF; DNA: TGCAGCGCCATGACAGCCGAAGGATATAGCAATCAGCCCCAGCATTTT
J: TRBJ2-1; size: .; D: TRBD2; V: TRBV6-5; CDR3: CASSYSLAGAMREQFF; DNA: TGTGCCAGCAGTTACTCGCTAGCGGGGGCGATGCGTGAGCAGTTCTTC
J: TRBJ1-2; size: many; D: .; V: TRBV27; CDR3: CASSSGNDYGYTF; DNA: TGTGCCAGCAGTTCAGGGAACGACTATGGCTACACCTTC
J: TRBJ2-2; size: .; D: TRBD2; V: TRBV30; CDR3: CACAHLAGGTGELFF; DNA: TGTGCCTGCGCCCACCTAGCGGGAGGCACCGGGGAGCTGTTTTTT
J: TRBJ2-7; size: .; D: TRBD2; V: TRBV28; CDR3: CACSLTSLVSYEQYF; DNA: TGTGCCTGCAGTTTGACTAGCCTGGTGTCCTACGAGCAGTACTTC
J: TRBJ2-2; size: .; D: TRBD2; V: TRBV20-1; CDR3: CSAREEGTSGKVGELFF; DNA: TGCAGTGCACGGGAAGAGGGGACTAGCGGGAAGGTCGGGGAGCTGTTTTTT
J: TRBJ1-2; size: .; D: TRBD1; V: TRBV6-9; CDR3: CASSYSSGDRVGYGYTF; DNA: TGTGCCAGCAGTTATAGTTCTGGGGACAGGGTCGGCTATGGCTACACCTTC
J: TRBJ2-1; size: many; D: TRBD1; V: TRBV20-1; CDR3: CSAPGQGGYNEQFF; DNA: TGCAGTGCTCCGGGACAGGGGGGGTACAATGAGCAGTTCTTC
J: TRBJ2-5; size: many; D: .; V: TRBV28; CDR3: CASSLWVEETQYF; DNA: TGTGCCAGCAGTTTGTGGGTAGAAGAGACCCAGTACTTC
J: TRBJ2-1; size: many; D: TRBD2; V: TRBV28; CDR3: CASSFQTSGALGSYNEQFF; DNA: TGTGCCAGCAGTTTCCAGACTAGCGGGGCCCTCGGCTCCTACAATGAGCAGTTCTTC
J: TRBJ1-3; size: .; D: TRBD1; V: TRBV11-2; CDR3: CASSLESSTGGNTIYF; DNA: TGTGCCAGCAGCTTAGAATCCTCGACAGGGGGAAACACCATATATTTT
J: TRBJ2-3; size: many; D: .; V: TRBV7-9; CDR3: CASSRDPAGDTQYF; DNA: TGTGCCAGCAGCCGGGACCCAGCAGGTGATACGCAGTATTTT
J: TRBJ2-5; size: many; D: TRBD1; V: TRBV6-1; CDR3: CASSYRDREETQYF; DNA: TGTGCCAGCAGCTACCGGGACAGGGAAGAGACCCAGTACTTC
J: TRBJ2-7; size: many; D: .; V: TRBV7-2; CDR3: CASSKTRVAQYF; DNA: TGTGCCAGCAGCAAAACGCGGGTAGCGCAGTACTTC
J: TRBJ1-1; size: few; D: .; V: TRBV19; CDR3: CASNAGFQTEAFF; DNA: TGTGCCAGTAACGCGGGTTTTCAGACTGAAGCTTTCTTT
J: TRBJ1-1; size: many; D: .; V: TRBV2; CDR3: CASSAGGHLNTEAFF; DNA: TGTGCCAGCAGCGCTGGCGGGCACCTGAACACTGAAGCTTTCTTT
J: TRBJ2-1; size: many; D: .; V: TRBV20-1; CDR3: CSARKPHQSSYNEQFF; DNA: TGCAGTGCTAGAAAACCACACCAGAGCTCCTACAATGAGCAGTTCTTC
J: TRBJ2-7; size: many; D: TRBD2; V: TRBV20-1; CDR3: CSARDSRDYPYEQYF; DNA: TGCAGTGCTAGAGATTCGAGGGACTACCCCTACGAGCAGTACTTC
J: TRBJ1-2; size: many; D: TRBD1; V: TRBV2; CDR3: CASSGQGGVTYGYTF; DNA: TGTGCCAGCAGTGGACAGGGGGGGGTAACATATGGCTACACCTTC
J: TRBJ2-6; size: many; D: TRBD2; V: TRBV27; CDR3: CASSLWTPGGTGANVLTF; DNA: TGTGCCAGCAGTTTATGGACACCGGGAGGAACTGGGGCCAACGTCCTGACTTTC
J: TRBJ2-7; size: .; D: TRBD1; V: TRBV20-1; CDR3: CSAMGQGDEQYF; DNA: TGCAGTGCGATGGGACAGGGTGACGAGCAGTACTTC
J: TRBJ2-3; size: few; D: .; V: TRBV30; CDR3: CAWMVVSDTQYF; DNA: TGTGCCTGGATGGTAGTGTCAGATACGCAGTATTTT
J: TRBJ2-7; size: .; D: .; V: TRBV2; CDR3: CASTNVGEQYF; DNA: TGTGCCAGCACTAACGTCGGCGAGCAGTACTTC
J: TRBJ1-5; size: many; D: TRBD1; V: TRBV5-1; CDR3: CASSRDSLQPQHF; DNA: TGCGCCAGCAGTCGGGACAGCCTCCAGCCCCAGCATTTT
J: TRBJ2-7; size: many; D: .; V: TRBV2; CDR3: CASSAKQSGKQYF; DNA: TGTGCCAGCAGTGCTAAACAGAGTGGAAAGCAGTACTTC
J: TRBJ2-5; size: .; D: TRBD1; V: TRBV5-1; CDR3: CASSLVVTGSEETQYF; DNA: TGCGCCAGCAGCTTGGTTGTGACAGGGAGTGAGGAGACCCAGTACTTC
J: TRBJ2-5; size: many; D: TRBD2; V: TRBV3-1; CDR3: CASRPSGSETQYF; DNA: TGTGCCAGCAGGCCTAGCGGGAGTGAGACCCAGTACTTC
J: TRBJ2-3; size: .; D: TRBD2; V: TRBV6-1; CDR3: CASSGEFLAGGKIDTQYF; DNA: TGTGCCAGCAGTGGGGAGTTTCTAGCGGGGGGGAAAATCGATACGCAGTATTTT
J: TRBJ1-2; size: many; D: .; V: TRBV18; CDR3: CASSPPAGQSSGGYTF; DNA: TGTGCCAGCTCACCACCGGCAGGACAGAGCTCTGGTGGCTACACCTTC
J: TRBJ2-5; size: many; D: TRBD1; V: TRBV20-1; CDR3: CSAGDRGQETQYF; DNA: TGCAGTGCTGGCGACAGGGGACAAGAGACCCAGTACTTC
J: TRBJ2-1; size: many; D: .; V: TRBV28; CDR3: CASSLRGQVGNEQFF; DNA: TGTGCCAGCAGTTTACGGGGGCAGGTTGGGAATGAGCAGTTCTTC
J: TRBJ1-6; size: few; D: .; V: TRBV5-8; CDR3: CASSWYQVSSYNSPLHF; DNA: TGTGCCAGCAGCTGGTACCAGGTGAGCTCCTATAATTCACCCCTCCACTTT
J: TRBJ2-7; size: few; D: .; V: TRBV10-3; CDR3: CAISETSSYEQYF; DNA: TGTGCCATCAGTGAGACCTCCTCCTACGAGCAGTACTTC
J: TRBJ2-3; size: .; D: .; V: TRBV5-8; CDR3: CASSFLIADTQYF; DNA: TGTGCCAGCAGCTTTCTCATCGCGGATACGCAGTATTTT
J: TRBJ2-1; size: few; D: TRBD1; V: TRBV24-1; CDR3: CATSEGQGRYNEQFF; DNA: TGTGCCACCAGTGAGGGACAGGGTAGGTACAATGAGCAGTTCTTC
J: TRBJ2-2; size: many; D: .; V: TRBV20-1; CDR3: CSARSQGGTGELFF; DNA: TGCAGTGCTAGGAGTCAGGGTGGCACCGGGGAGCTGTTTTTT
J: TRBJ1-1; size: .; D: .; V: TRBV11-2; CDR3: CASSLGTPSGFF; DNA: TGTGCCAGCAGCTTAGGTACCCCCTCAGGGTTCTTT
J: TRBJ2-2; size: few; D: .; V: TRBV20-1; CDR3: CSAIISSTAALF; DNA: TGCAGTGCTATTATATCGTCGACGGCTGCCCTTTTT
J: TRBJ2-1; size: .; D: .; V: TRBV2; CDR3: CASRQKFLVNEQFF; DNA: TGTGCCAGCAGGCAAAAGTTCTTAGTGAATGAGCAGTTCTTC
J: TRBJ2-2; size: many; D: .; V: TRBV7-7; CDR3: CASSSQGGTGELFF; DNA: TGTGCTAGCAGCTCCCAGGGGGGCACCGGGGAGCTGTTTTTT
J: TRBJ1-5; size: .; D: .; V: TRBV7-8; CDR3: CASSLETGINQPQHF; DNA: TGTGCCAGCAGCCTTGAGACAGGTATCAATCAGCCCCAGCATTTT
J: TRBJ1-1; size: many; D: .; V: TRBV29-1; CDR3: CSVRGEQAFNTEAFF; DNA: TGCAGCGTGAGGGGTGAACAGGCATTTAACACTGAAGCTTTCTTT
J: TRBJ2-3; size: many; D: .; V: TRBV3-1; CDR3: CASSPSGVRGDTQYF; DNA: TGTGCCAGCAGCCCCAGTGGGGTGAGGGGAGATACGCAGTATTTT
J: TRBJ2-2; size: .; D: TRBD1; V: TRBV7-3; CDR3: CASSPPDRTGELFF; DNA: TGTGCCAGCAGCCCCCCGGACAGGACCGGGGAGCTGTTTTTT
J: TRBJ1-1; size: few; D: TRBD1; V: TRBV28; CDR3: CAGLDRGRTEAFF; DNA: TGTGCCGGGCTGGACAGGGGTCGGACTGAAGCTTTCTTT
J: TRBJ2-7; size: .; D: .; V: TRBV20-1; CDR3: CSATQWSGYNEQYF; DNA: TGCAGTGCTACCCAGTGGTCGGGTTACAATGAGCAGTACTTC
J: TRBJ2-1; size: few; D: TRBD2; V: TRBV24-1; CDR3: CATSGTSGKAAYNEQFF; DNA: TGTGCCACCAGTGGAACTAGCGGGAAAGCCGCCTACAATGAGCAGTTCTTC
J: TRBJ2-1; size: many; D: TRBD2; V: TRBV2; CDR3: CASSEAGGLFYEQFF; DNA: TGTGCCAGCAGTGAGGCGGGAGGCCTCTTTTATGAGCAGTTCTTC
J: TRBJ2-5; size: many; D: TRBD2; V: TRBV5-1; CDR3: CASSLVGTSGETQYF; DNA: TGCGCCAGCAGCTTGGTGGGGACTAGCGGAGAGACCCAGTACTTC
J: TRBJ2-1; size: few; D: .; V: TRBV28; CDR3: CASSLGGPKGQFF; DNA: TGTGCCAGCAGTTTAGGGGGGCCCAAAGGGCAGTTCTTC
J: TRBJ1-1; size: .; D: TRBD1; V: TRBV10-3; CDR3: CAASGQENTEAFF; DNA: TGTGCCGCCTCGGGACAGGAGAACACTGAAGCTTTCTTT
J: TRBJ1-1; size: many; D: TRBD1; V: TRBV7-3; CDR3: CASSRQGETEAFF; DNA: TGTGCCAGCAGCCGACAGGGGGAAACTGAAGCTTTCTTT